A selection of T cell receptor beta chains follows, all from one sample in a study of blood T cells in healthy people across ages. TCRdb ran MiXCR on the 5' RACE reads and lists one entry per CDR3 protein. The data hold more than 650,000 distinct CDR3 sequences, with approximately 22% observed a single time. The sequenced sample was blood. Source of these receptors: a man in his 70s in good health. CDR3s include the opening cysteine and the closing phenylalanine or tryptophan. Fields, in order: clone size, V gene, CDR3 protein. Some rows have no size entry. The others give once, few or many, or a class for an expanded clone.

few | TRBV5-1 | CASSGTGDTEAFF
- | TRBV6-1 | CASRPGQTSGGLYGYTF
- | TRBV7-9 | CASSSNSGETQYF
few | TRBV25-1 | CASSEPTVSGANVLTF
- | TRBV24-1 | CATSDLPGAGYTF
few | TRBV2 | CASSEEGGRDEKLFF
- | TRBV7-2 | CASSLASSNEQFF
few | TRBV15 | CATSRASGSGVDTQYF
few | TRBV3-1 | CASSQDVRNTIYF
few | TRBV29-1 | CSARTSGGEVQETQYF
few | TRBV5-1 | CASSLGLALDEQFF
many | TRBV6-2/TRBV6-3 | CASSGRLAGGGNEQFF
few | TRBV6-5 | CASMGLRGISYNEQFF
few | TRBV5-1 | CASSLAGGAGTDTQYF
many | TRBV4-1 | CASSQDRGRNTIYF
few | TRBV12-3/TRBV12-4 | CASWRFIWGYTF
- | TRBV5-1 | CASAELAGDTGELFF
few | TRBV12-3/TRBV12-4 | CASRGQAHSGNTIYF
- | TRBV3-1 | CASSQDWAGNSPLHF
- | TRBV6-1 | CASSGAGTGMNTEAFF
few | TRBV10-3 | CATTGTQDTEAFF
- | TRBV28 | CASSLQGVRINEKLFF
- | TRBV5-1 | CASSLFPANSNQPQHF
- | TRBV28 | CASSVSGTGGFNEKLFF
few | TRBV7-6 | CAGSPLAGSYEQYF
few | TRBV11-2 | CASSSSRRYGNEKLFF
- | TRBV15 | CATSREPVGTEAFF
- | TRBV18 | CASSPPANDEQFF
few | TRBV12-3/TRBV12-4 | CASRSSDGRWGVADTQYF
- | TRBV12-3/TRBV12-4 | CASSLSSGRVDEQFF
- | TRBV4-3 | CASSQDLTGARGYTF
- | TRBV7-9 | CASSPQTRYNEQFF
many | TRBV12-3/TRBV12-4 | CASSPDPRQQFF
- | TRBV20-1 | CSAADSTYEQYF
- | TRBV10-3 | CAISSWTEAGGYTF
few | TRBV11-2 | CASSSDGLTKNIQYF
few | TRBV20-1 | CSAVPGLKNEKLFF
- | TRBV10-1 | CASSRVASENTDTQYF
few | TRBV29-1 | CSVGGLPQGYTF
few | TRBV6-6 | CASSPRAKDTQYF
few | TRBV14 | CASSQDSGQGRAKNIQYF
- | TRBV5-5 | CASSFTGTSANTIYF
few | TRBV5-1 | CASSLQGEGGTEAFF
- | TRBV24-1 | CATSGPGTGGSYNEQFF
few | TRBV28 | CASSFTRGSDTQYF
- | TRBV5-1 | CASSTPGQENYGYTF